The 3 T cell receptor beta chains reported below all come from one sample, sequenced in a study of blood T cell repertoires in COVID-19. TCRdb's table, derived via immunoSEQ multiplex PCR, lists solely in-frame clones and lacks some. The data show some 130,000 clones, roughly 89% seen once. Sequencing was performed on peripheral blood. The receptors were gathered from a man aged 60 to 69 with active or convalescent COVID-19.

The rearrangement uses TRBV28 and TRBJ1-1; D possibly corresponds to TRBD1 (5 bases). V was pared by 7 bases and J by 3 bases, with 12 bases between. CDR3 length: 13 amino acids. Per germline, CDR1 MDHEN and CDR2 SYDVKM. The CDR3 DNA reads TGTGCCAGCAATGGGGCGGGGGACACTGAAGCTTTCTTT. This sequence encodes CASNGAGDTEAFF.

The chain couples TRBV11-3 to TRBJ1-2, with D unresolved. Trimming took off 5 bases at V and 4 bases at J, with 17 bases between the two ends. This CDR3 has 15 residues. Per the germline V gene, CDR1 is SGHNT and CDR2 is YENEEA. The CDR3 protein is CASSLGGISSYGYTF. The CDR3 DNA reads TGTGCCAGCAGCCTAGGAGGGATCTCCTCCTATGGCTACACCTTC.

The V and J genes are TRBV18 and TRBJ2-1; TRBD2 aligns across 7 bases. This CDR3 region has 17 residues. The germline gives CDR1 KGHSH, CDR2 LQKENI. After removal of 6 bases from V and 0 bases from J, the junction contained 11 bases not matched to a gene. This CDR3 is CASSITAGGNSYNEQFF. CDR3 DNA sequence: TGTGCCAGCTCCATTACGGCCGGGGGGAACTCCTACAATGAGCAGTTCTTC.